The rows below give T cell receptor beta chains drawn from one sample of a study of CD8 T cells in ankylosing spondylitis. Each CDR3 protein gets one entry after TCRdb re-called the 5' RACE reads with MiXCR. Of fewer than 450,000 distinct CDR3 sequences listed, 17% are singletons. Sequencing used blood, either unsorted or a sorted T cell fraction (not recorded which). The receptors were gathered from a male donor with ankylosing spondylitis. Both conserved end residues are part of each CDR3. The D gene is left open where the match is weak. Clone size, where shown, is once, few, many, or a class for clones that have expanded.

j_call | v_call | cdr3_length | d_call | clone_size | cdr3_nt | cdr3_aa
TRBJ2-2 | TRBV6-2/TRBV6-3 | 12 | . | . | TGTGCCAGCAGTCCTCCCCCCGGGGAGCTGTTTTTT | CASSPPPGELFF
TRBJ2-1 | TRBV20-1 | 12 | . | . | TGCAGTGCCTTCTCTCCCTACAATGAGCAGTTCTTC | CSAFSPYNEQFF
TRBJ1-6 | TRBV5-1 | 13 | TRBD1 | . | TGCGCCAGCAGTCCGGGACAGGGGCCACCCCTCCACTTT | CASSPGQGPPLHF
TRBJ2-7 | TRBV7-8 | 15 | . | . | TGTGCCAGCAGCTTAGACATGGTAGCTTACTACGAGCAGTACTTC | CASSLDMVAYYEQYF
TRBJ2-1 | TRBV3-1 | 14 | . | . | TGTGCCAGCAGCCCCTCGGGTGGGTTCGATGAGCAGTTCTTC | CASSPSGGFDEQFF
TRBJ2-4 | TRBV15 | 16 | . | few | TGTGCCACCAGCAGGAATACTGGACTAGCCAAAAACATTCAGTACTTC | CATSRNTGLAKNIQYF
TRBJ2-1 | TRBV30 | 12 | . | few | TGTGCCTGGAGTGTTAGCTACAATGAGCAGTTCTTC | CAWSVSYNEQFF
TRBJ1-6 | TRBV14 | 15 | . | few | TGTGCCAGCAGCCAAGGGATCTCCTATAATTCACCCCTCCACTTT | CASSQGISYNSPLHF
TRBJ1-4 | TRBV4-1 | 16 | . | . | TGCGCCAGCAGCAAATCGGGGCCCTCAACTAATGAAAAACTGTTTTTT | CASSKSGPSTNEKLFF
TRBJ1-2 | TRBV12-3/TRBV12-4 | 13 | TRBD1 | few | TGTGCCAGCAACTTTCAGGGGGCGCTTGGCTACACCTTC | CASNFQGALGYTF
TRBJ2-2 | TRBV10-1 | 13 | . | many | TGCGCCAGCAGTGAGTCGGCTTCGGGGGAGCTGTTTTTT | CASSESASGELFF
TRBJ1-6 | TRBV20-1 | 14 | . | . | TGCAGTGCTAGAGAAGGGGGGCACAATTCACCCCTCCACTTT | CSAREGGHNSPLHF
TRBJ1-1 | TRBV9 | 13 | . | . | TGTGCCAGCAGCTCCTTCGGGAACACTGAAGCTTTCTTT | CASSSFGNTEAFF
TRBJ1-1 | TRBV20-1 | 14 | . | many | TGCAGTGCTAGAGAATCCGGACCCAACTCTGAAGCTTTCTTT | CSARESGPNSEAFF
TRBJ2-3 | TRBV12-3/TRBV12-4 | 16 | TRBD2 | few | TGTGCCAGCAGTATAATTCGACTAGCGAGCACAGATACGCAGTATTTT | CASSIIRLASTDTQYF
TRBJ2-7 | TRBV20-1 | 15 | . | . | TGCAGTGCAACCGGGACCGGGGCCAGCTCCTACGAGCAGTACTTC | CSATGTGASSYEQYF
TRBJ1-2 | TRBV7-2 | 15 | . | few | TGTGCCAGCAGCTTAGTAAGCGCAGGGGTGGAGGGCTACACCTTC | CASSLVSAGVEGYTF
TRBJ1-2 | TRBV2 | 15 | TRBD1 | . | TGTGCCAGCAGTGGGCGGGACAGGACCTACTATGGCTACACCTTC | CASSGRDRTYYGYTF
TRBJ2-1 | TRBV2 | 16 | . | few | TGTGCCAGCAGTGAAAGTAAGGGACAAAAGTACAATGAGCAGTTCTTC | CASSESKGQKYNEQFF
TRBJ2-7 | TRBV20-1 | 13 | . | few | TGCAGTGCTAGAAAGGGGCTAGCCAACGAGCAGTACTTC | CSARKGLANEQYF
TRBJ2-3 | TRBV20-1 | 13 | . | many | TGCAGTACCTCCCCGGGAAGCACAGATACGCAGTATTTT | CSTSPGSTDTQYF
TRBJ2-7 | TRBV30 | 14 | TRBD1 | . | TGTGCCTGGAAGCCCCGGGACAGGGTTAACGAGCAGTACTTC | CAWKPRDRVNEQYF
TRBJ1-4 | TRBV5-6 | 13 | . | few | TGTGCGACCGTGGGGATAACCCCTGAAAAACTGTTTTTT | CATVGITPEKLFF
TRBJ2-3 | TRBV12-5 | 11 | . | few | TGTGCTAGTGGTCCTAAGAATACGCAGTATTTT | CASGPKNTQYF
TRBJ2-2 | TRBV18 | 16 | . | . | TGTGCCAGCTCACCACCAGGAGGACTGAACACCGGGGAGCTGTTTTTT | CASSPPGGLNTGELFF
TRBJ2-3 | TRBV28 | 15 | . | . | TGTGCCAGCATTACCCCCGCGGAACGCACAGATACGCAGTATTTT | CASITPAERTDTQYF
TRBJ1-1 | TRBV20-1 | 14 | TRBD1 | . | TGCAGTGCTAGATCGACAGGGCGGAACACTGAAGCTTTCTTT | CSARSTGRNTEAFF
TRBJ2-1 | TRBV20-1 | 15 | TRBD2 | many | TGCAGTGCTAGAGTCCTTAGCGGGTACGGGAATGAGCAGTTCTTC | CSARVLSGYGNEQFF
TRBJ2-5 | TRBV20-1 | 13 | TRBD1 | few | TGCAGTGCTAGGACAGGGTGGCAAGAGACCCAGTACTTC | CSARTGWQETQYF
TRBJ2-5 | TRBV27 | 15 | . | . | TGTGCCAGCAGTTTATTCTCTAGTTGGCAAGAGACCCAGTACTTC | CASSLFSSWQETQYF
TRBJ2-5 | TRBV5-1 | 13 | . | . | TGCGCCAGCAACCCCGGGGGCGGAGAGACCCAGTACTTC | CASNPGGGETQYF
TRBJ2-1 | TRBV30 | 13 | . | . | TGTGCCTCGGGGGGACAGAGGTACAATGAGCAGTTCTTC | CASGGQRYNEQFF
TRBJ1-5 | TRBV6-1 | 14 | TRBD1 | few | TGTGCCAGCAGTCCGGACAGGTCTAATCAGCCCCAGCATTTT | CASSPDRSNQPQHF
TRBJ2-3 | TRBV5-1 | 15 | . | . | TGCGCCAGCAGCCCGACAGTTAGTTGGCCAGATACGCAGTATTTT | CASSPTVSWPDTQYF
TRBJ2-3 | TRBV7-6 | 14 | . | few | TGTGCCAGCAGCTCCCGGACACAAGCAGATACGCAGTATTTT | CASSSRTQADTQYF
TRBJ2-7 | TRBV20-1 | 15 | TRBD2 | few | TGCAGTGCTAGAGTTAGCGGGGGGGCCGGCCACGAGCAGTACTTC | CSARVSGGAGHEQYF
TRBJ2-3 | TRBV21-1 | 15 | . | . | TGTGCCAGCAGCAAAGAAACGGGGGCCGCAGATACGCAGTATTTT | CASSKETGAADTQYF
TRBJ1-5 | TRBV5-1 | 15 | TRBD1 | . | TGCGCCAGCAGCCCGACAGGGTATGGCAATCAGCCCCAGCATTTT | CASSPTGYGNQPQHF
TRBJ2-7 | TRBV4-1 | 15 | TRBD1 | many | TGCGCCAGCAGCCAAGTGGGACAGGGCGACTACGAGCAGTACTTC | CASSQVGQGDYEQYF
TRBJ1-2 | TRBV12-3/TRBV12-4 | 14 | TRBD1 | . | TGTGCCAGCCGACGACAGGGGGGATCGTATGGCTACACCTTC | CASRRQGGSYGYTF
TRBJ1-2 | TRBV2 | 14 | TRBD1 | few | TGTGCCAGCAGTGAATCGGGACAGGGGTATGGCTACACCTTC | CASSESGQGYGYTF
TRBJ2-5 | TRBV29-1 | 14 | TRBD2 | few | TGCAGCGTTGAAATGGGACTAGCGAGCGAGACCCAGTACTTC | CSVEMGLASETQYF
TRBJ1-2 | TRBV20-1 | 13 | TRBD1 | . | TGCAGTGCTACCCCCAGGGGGAACTATGGCTACACCTTC | CSATPRGNYGYTF
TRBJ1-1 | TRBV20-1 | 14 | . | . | TGCAGTGCTGGGGTCTCGGGTACGAACACTGAAGCTTTCTTT | CSAGVSGTNTEAFF
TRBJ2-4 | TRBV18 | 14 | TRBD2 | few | TGTGCCAGCTCACTACTTAGCGGGGCTGACATTCAGTACTTC | CASSLLSGADIQYF
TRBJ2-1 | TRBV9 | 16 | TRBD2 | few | TGTGCCAGCAGCGTAGGTATAGCGGGACCCGACAATGAGCAGTTCTTC | CASSVGIAGPDNEQFF